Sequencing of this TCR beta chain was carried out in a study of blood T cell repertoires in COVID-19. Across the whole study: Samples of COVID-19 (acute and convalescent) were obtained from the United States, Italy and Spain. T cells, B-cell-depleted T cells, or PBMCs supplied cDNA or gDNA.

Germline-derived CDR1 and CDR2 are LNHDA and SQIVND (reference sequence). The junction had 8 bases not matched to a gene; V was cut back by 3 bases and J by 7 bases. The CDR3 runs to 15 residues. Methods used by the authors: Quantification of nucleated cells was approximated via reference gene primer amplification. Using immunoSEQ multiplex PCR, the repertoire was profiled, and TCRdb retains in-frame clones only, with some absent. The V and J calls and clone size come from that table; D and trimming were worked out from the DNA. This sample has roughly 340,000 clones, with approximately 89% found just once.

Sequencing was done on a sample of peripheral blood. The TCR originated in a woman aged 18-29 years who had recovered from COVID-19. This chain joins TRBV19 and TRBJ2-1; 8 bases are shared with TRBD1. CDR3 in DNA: TGTGCCAGTAGTATCGACAGGGGCAGGTGGAATGAGCAGTTCTTC. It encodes CASSIDRGRWNEQFF.